Given below is one TCR beta chain in context. This record comes from a study of brain T cells in children with intractable seizures. Per the germline V gene, CDR1 is MNHEY and CDR2 is SVGEGT. The CDR3 loop spans 17 amino acids. The V and J ends lost 6 bases and 7 bases respectively, with 22 bases between them. Using immunoSEQ multiplex PCR, the repertoire was profiled, and TCRdb retains in-frame clones only, with some absent. The profile shows under 400,000 clones, about 93% of them singletons. Indicated time point: blood from clinic visit 5 months post-surgery; TSC patient then seizure free. Sequenced material: peripheral blood, taken 4 to 5 months after surgery. The clonotype originates from a boy younger than two with tuberous sclerosis and intractable seizures. J is TRBJ1-6 and V is TRBV6-2 or TRBV6-3; D gene unclear. For the CDR3, the DNA is TGTGCCAGCAGCCCTCAGACGGACCTCCCGATGAATTCACCCCTCCACTTT. Translated: CASSPQTDLPMNSPLHF.